This T cell receptor beta chain was retrieved from a study of Ad26.COV2.S vaccination and SARS-CoV-2 variants. Study summary: Into the muscle, Ad26.COV2.S was dosed once or twice, 56 days apart.

This clone was seen just once. What it binds is unknown. Specified treatment: 19 received Ad26.COV2.S at low or high dose, single or two shots; five or six received placebo; per-sample allocation not given. Material that was analyzed had been drawn on day 63 after the first vaccine or placebo injection. Aged 18-55 years, donor was enrolled in Boston in about 2020. This CDR3 is 16 amino acids long. Looked up from germline, CDR1 is SGHAT and CDR2 is FQNNGV. Unmatched junction bases numbered 8, after V lost 7 bases and J lost 1 base. Study outcomes and limitations: Reported post-vaccination CD8+ and CD4+ T cell responses to spike showed substantial breadth.

The protocol was immunoSEQ multiplex PCR, while the TCRdb copy is restricted to in-frame clones and leaves out a portion. The sample yields 410,000 or so clones, 75% to 95% seen once. Specimen: peripheral blood, collected in a trial of Ad26.COV2.S vaccine versus placebo. This TCR was recovered from a person aged 18 to 59 who received the Ad26.COV2.S COVID-19 vaccine or a placebo. The V gene is TRBV11-2, the J gene TRBJ2-1, with 9 bases matching TRBD2. The CDR3 protein is CASITGTSYSYNEQFF. In DNA, the CDR3 is TGTGCCAGCATCACCGGGACTAGCTATTCCTACAATGAGCAGTTCTTC.